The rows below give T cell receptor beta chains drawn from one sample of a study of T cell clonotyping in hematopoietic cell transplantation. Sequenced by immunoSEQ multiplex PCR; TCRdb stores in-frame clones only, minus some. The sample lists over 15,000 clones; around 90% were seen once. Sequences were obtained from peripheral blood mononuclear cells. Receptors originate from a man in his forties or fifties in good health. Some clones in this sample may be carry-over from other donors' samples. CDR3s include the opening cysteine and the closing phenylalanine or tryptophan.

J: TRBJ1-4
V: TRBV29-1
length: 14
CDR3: CSVEGGQGNEKLFF

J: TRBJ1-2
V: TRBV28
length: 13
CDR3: CASSFRGPYGYTF

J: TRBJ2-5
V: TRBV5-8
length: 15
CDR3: CASSFGTHFRETQYF

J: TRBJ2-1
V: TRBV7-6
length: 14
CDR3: CASSHGLGLNEQFF

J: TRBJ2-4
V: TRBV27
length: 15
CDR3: CASSSTGVTKNIQYF

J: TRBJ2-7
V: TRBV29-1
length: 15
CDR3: CSVGRRQGMDYEQYF

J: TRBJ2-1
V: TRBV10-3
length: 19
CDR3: CAISALCPGQGTVYHEQFF

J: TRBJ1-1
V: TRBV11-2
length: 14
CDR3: CASSLVSGNTEAFF

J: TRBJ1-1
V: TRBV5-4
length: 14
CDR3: CASSQEGQGREAFF

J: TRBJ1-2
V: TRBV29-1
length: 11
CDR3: CSVEGGHGYTF

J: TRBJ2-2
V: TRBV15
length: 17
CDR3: CATSRDRVGMNTGELFF

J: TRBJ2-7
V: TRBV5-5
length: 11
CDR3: CASSFRYEQYF

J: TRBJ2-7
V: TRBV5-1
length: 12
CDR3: CASSLLGYEQYF

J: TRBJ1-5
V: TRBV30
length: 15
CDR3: CAWNLRGAFNQPQHF

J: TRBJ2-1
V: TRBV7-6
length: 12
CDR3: CASRGTGDEQFF

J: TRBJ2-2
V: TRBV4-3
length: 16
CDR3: CASSHLLAENTGELFF

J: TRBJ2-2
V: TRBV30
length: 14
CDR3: CAWSRGQGIKELFF

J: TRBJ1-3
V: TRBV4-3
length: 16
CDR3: CASSQGKGASGNTIYF

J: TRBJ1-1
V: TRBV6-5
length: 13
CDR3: CASRGTENTEAFF

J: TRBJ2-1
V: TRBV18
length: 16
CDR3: CASSPLPRGALDGQFF

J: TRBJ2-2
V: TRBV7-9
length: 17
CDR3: CASSTSDRALDTGELFF

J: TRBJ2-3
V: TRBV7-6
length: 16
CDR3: CASSREGREYTDTQYF

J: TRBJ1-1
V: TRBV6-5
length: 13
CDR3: CASRFDPFTEAFF

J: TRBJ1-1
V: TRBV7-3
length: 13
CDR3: CASRSGPNTEAFF

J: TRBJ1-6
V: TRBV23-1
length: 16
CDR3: CASSQDGTQHNSPLHF

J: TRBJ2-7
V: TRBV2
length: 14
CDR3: CASSDGDSLSEQYF